This T cell receptor (beta chain) is from a study of early T cells in non-severe SARS-CoV-2 infection. Unique molecular identifiers were affixed to single, distinct cDNA molecules. One entry per CDR3 protein, called by TCRdb with MiXCR from the 5' RACE reads. The sample lists 75,000 to 80,000 distinct CDR3 sequences, around 15% seen once, with 9.5% to 15% in the top ten. This CDR3 contains 14 residues. V was trimmed by 4 bases and J by 4 bases, leaving 16 bases between them. In germline, CDR1 is SQVTM, CDR2 ANQGSEA. Study findings and constraints: VDJdb matching favored anti-spike CD8 responses, missing private and CD4 specificities.

The table lists this clonotype with many counts. Its target is unknown. The source of this sequence is an adult who was a healthcare worker with PCR-confirmed SARS-CoV-2 infection or an uninfected control (not recorded which). The chain uses TRBV29-1 and TRBJ2-5; D assignment may be TRBD1 or TRBD2 (5 bases each). The source material was whole blood. CDR3 sequence: CSVGGAGWRETQYF. CDR3 DNA: TGCAGCGTTGGAGGGGCAGGGTGGAGAGAGACCCAGTACTTC.